The 19 T cell receptor beta chains below all came from one sample that was sequenced in a study of control samples from healthy donors and cancer patients. Assay: immunoSEQ multiplex PCR; the TCRdb copy retains only in-frame clones and omits some. The top ten clones hold roughly 1.5% of a sample with about 180,000 clones, 90% of them seen once. The sample taken for sequencing was blood. These receptors were collected from a woman aged 45-59 years in good health.

V is TRBV6-6 and J is TRBJ1-5, with TRBD1 identical over 9 bases. The CDR3 spans 15 residues. Germline assignment: CDR1 MNHNY and CDR2 SVGAGI (reference sequence). The CDR3 loop reads CLARRDRDSNQPQHF. CDR3 sequence (DNA): TGTTTAGCACGCCGGGACAGGGATAGCAATCAGCCCCAGCATTTT.

The chain links TRBV3-1 (or the pseudogene TRBV3-2) to TRBJ1-3; 8 nucleotides align to TRBD1. CDR3 length: 15 residues. Germline CDR1 reads LGHDT; CDR2 reads YNNKEL (reference sequence). V shed 5 bases, J shed 0 bases, and the junction held 3 bases outside the gene matches. DNA of the CDR3: TGTGCCAGCAGCTCCACAGGGGGCTCTGGAAACACCATATATTTT. Its protein product is CASSSTGGSGNTIYF.

The J gene is TRBJ1-1, the V gene TRBV12-3 or TRBV12-4; D may be TRBD1 (6 bases). The germline V and J ends were trimmed by 5 bases and 4 bases, with 11 bases remaining between them. CDR3 size: 13 residues. The CDR3 loop is CASSQGLATEAFF. CDR3 sequence (DNA): TGTGCCAGCAGTCAGGGGTTGGCCACTGAAGCTTTCTTT.

This sequence joins TRBV2 and TRBJ2-1; TRBD2 matches 13 bases. In germline, CDR1 is SNHLY, CDR2 FYNNEI. The CDR3 is 16 amino acids. V gave up 4 bases and J gave up 2 bases; unmatched junction bases: 2. CDR3 coding DNA: TGTGCCAGCAGTGCGACTAGCGGGGGGACCTACAATGAGCAGTTCTTC. Encoded protein: CASSATSGGTYNEQFF.

The chain is built from TRBV29-1 and TRBJ1-5; weak D call: TRBD1 (5 bases). Between the trimmed V and J ends, which lost 5 bases and 0 bases, there was a span of 11 bases. The CDR3 contains 14 residues. Germline V lookup: CDR1 SQVTM, CDR2 ANQGSEA. In DNA, the CDR3 is TGCAGCGTTTCCGGGACGGATAGCAATCAGCCCCAGCATTTT. Protein product: CSVSGTDSNQPQHF.

The V gene is TRBV5-1, the J gene TRBJ1-6, with D possibly TRBD1 on 5 matching bases. Trimming shortened V by 0 bases and J by 4 bases, and 8 bases separated the two germline ends. CDR1 SGHRS and CDR2 YFSETQ come from the germline V gene. The length of the CDR3 is 15 residues. CDR3 in DNA: TGCGCCAGCAGCTTGGGGCAGGGTTATAATTCACCCCTCCACTTT. Translated: CASSLGQGYNSPLHF. Full variable domain (outside the CDR3, taken from reference TRBV5-1 and TRBJ1-6): KAGVTQTPRYLIKTRGQQVTLSCSPISGHRSVSWYQQTPGQGLQFLFEYFSETQRNKGNFPGRFSGRQFSNSRSEMNVSTLELGDSALYLCASSLGQGYNSPLHFGNGTRLTVT.

This sequence joins TRBV5-1 and TRBJ1-1, with a possible D match to TRBD1 (5 bases). This CDR3 has 15 residues. The germline CDR1 and CDR2 sequences are SGHRS and YFSETQ. The ends were cut back, 4 bases at V and 6 bases at J, with 19 bases in the middle. The CDR3 here is CASSRGRGDVPEAFF. The CDR3 DNA reads as TGCGCCAGCAGCCGAGGACGTGGGGACGTCCCTGAAGCTTTCTTT.

This rearrangement joins TRBV6-2 or TRBV6-3 to TRBJ2-7; 8 bases line up with TRBD1. Germline CDR1 reads MNHEY; CDR2 reads SVGEGT. The V and J ends lost 2 bases and 4 bases, in that order; junction bases with no gene match: 7. This CDR3 contains 15 residues. The CDR3 DNA sequence: TGTGCCAGCAGTTACCCCAGGACAGGGTGGTACGAGCAGTACTTC. Its protein is CASSYPRTGWYEQYF.

CDR3 bases: TGCGCCAGCAGCCGGGGACTAGCGGGGGGCACAGATACGCAGTATTTT. Its translation is CASSRGLAGGTDTQYF. The chain links TRBV4-3 to TRBJ2-3; 14 positions agree with TRBD2. The V segment lost 4 bases and the J segment 1 base; nucleotides outside the gene matches: 1. The CDR3 runs 16 residues. Germline-derived CDR1 and CDR2 are LGHNA and YSLEER.

This chain joins TRBV20-1 and TRBJ2-7; perhaps TRBD2 as D (5 bases). Germline-derived CDR1 and CDR2 are DFQATT and SNEGSKA (reference sequence). The CDR3 length is 15 residues. Trimming removed 3 bases from V and 1 base from J, with 16 bases in between. The CDR3 here is CSASNSELGSYEQYF. Written as DNA, the CDR3 is TGCAGTGCTAGTAATAGCGAGCTGGGTTCCTACGAGCAGTACTTC.

The chain employs TRBV27 and TRBJ1-5; D is ambiguous. The CDR3 consists of 14 residues. Trimming left V 3 bases short and J 3 bases short, with 9 bases between. Germline V gene lookup returns CDR1 MNHEY and CDR2 SMNVEV (reference sequence). The CDR3 nucleotides are TGTGCCAGCAGTTTCGGGCGGTTCAATCAGCCCCAGCATTTT. It encodes CASSFGRFNQPQHF.

This sequence joins TRBV7-3 and TRBJ1-4; possible D gene TRBD1, 5 bases. CDR1 and CDR2 from the germline V gene are SGHTA and FQGTGA. Trimming took 1 base from V and 7 from J, leaving 7 bases between them. This CDR3 has 13 amino acids. The CDR3 DNA is TGTGCCAGCAGCTTAATCGGGGGTGAAAAACTGTTTTTT. Protein sequence: CASSLIGGEKLFF.

The rearrangement links TRBV6-5 to TRBJ2-7; a possible D gene is TRBD2 (6 bases). The V gene's germline CDR1 is MNHEY and CDR2 SVGAGI. V was cut by 0 bases and J by 0 bases, with 12 bases left in between. This CDR3 region has 16 residues. The CDR3 protein is CASSYSGGSSSYEQYF. The CDR3, as DNA: TGTGCCAGCAGTTACTCGGGGGGTTCGAGCTCCTACGAGCAGTACTTC.

As concerns this clone: One junction end does not reproduce the germline sequence, and a read error may be involved. Other nucleotide sequences from this sample produce the same CDR3. This chain connects TRBV5-1 to TRBJ1-1; D perhaps matches TRBD1 (6 bases). The CDR3 is made up of 12 amino acids. In germline, CDR1 is SGHRS, CDR2 YFSETQ. The CDR3 here is CADGGRYTEAFF. CDR3 in DNA: TGCGCCGACGGGGGGCGTTACACCGAAGCTTTCTTT.

V gene TRBV28 combines with J gene TRBJ1-1, with D unresolved. The CDR3 sequence is 13 residues long. Per germline, CDR1 MDHEN and CDR2 SYDVKM. With 6 bases removed from V and 1 base from J, the gap between germline ends came to 9 bases. CDR3 coding DNA: TGTGCCAGCAGCTACTCATCGAACACTGAAGCTTTCTTT. Amino acid sequence: CASSYSSNTEAFF.

The chain uses TRBV9 and TRBJ1-6; D gene uncertain. The length of the CDR3 is 14 residues. Trimming stripped 3 bases from V and 8 bases from J, with 12 bases between. Germline lookup yields CDR1 SGDLS and CDR2 YYNGEE. The CDR3 coding sequence is TGTGCCAGCAGCGGCCGGCCTCCAGATTCACCCCTCCACTTT. Its translation is CASSGRPPDSPLHF.

The chain recombines TRBV29-1 with TRBJ2-4, with 9 bases lining up with TRBD1. The CDR3 loop spans 16 amino acids. The germline V gene has CDR1 SQVTM and CDR2 ANQGSEA. The junction had 11 bases not matched to a gene; V was cut back by 1 base and J by 7 bases. The chain's CDR3 is CSVEGPLQGAHNIQYF. CDR3 nucleotide sequence: TGCAGCGTTGAAGGGCCACTACAGGGGGCGCATAACATTCAGTACTTC.

The table lists this clone with a count of one. The chain recombines TRBV5-1 with TRBJ1-1; D is ambiguous. Germline CDR1 and CDR2: SGHRS and YFSETQ. V gave up 2 bases and J gave up 1 base, with 9 bases separating them. The CDR3 runs 14 residues. The CDR3 nucleotides read TGCGCCAGCAGCTTTCCAGAAGCGAACACTGAAGCTTTCTTT. Amino acids: CASSFPEANTEAFF.

This chain joins TRBV28 and TRBJ2-2; no firm D call. The CDR3 has 16 residues. CDR1 is MDHEN, CDR2 SYDVKM, per germline. V was clipped by 3 bases and J by 6 bases, with 17 bases between them. The CDR3 loop is CASSFLPLYRPGELFF. The CDR3 DNA follows: TGTGCCAGCAGTTTTCTCCCTCTATACCGTCCCGGGGAGCTGTTTTTT.